The rows below give T cell receptor beta chains drawn from one sample of a study of spatial heterogeneity in lung cancer. TCRdb processed the 5' RACE reads anew with MiXCR; each CDR3 protein has one entry. This sample has 40,000 to 45,000 distinct CDR3 sequences, with approximately 24% found just once. The material was PBMCs, obtained at follow-up. The receptor set was obtained from a female donor with early-stage non-small cell lung cancer. The CDR3 runs from the conserved cysteine through the conserved F or W. The D gene is left open where the match is weak. Clone size appears in some rows only: once, few, many, or a class for an expanded clone.

j_call d_call v_call clone_size cdr3_nt cdr3_aa
TRBJ1-2 TRBD1 TRBV7-8 NA TGTGCCAGCAGCTTCCCGACAGGGCAAGGCTACACCTTC CASSFPTGQGYTF
TRBJ2-5 NA TRBV29-1 many TGCAGCGTTCGCCCTGGCAGGGGAGAAATAGAGACCCAGTACTTC CSVRPGRGEIETQYF
TRBJ2-4 NA TRBV5-5 NA TGTGCCAGCAGCTTGGATCCCCAAAACATTCAGTACTTC CASSLDPQNIQYF
TRBJ2-1 TRBD2 TRBV20-1 NA TGCAGTGCTAAGCCGGGACTAGTGCTCAATGAGCAGTTCTTC CSAKPGLVLNEQFF
TRBJ2-2 NA TRBV7-9 few TGTGCCAGCAGCTTTAACAGGGCGAACACCGGGGAGCTGTTTTTT CASSFNRANTGELFF
TRBJ2-2 TRBD1 TRBV6-5 NA TGTGCCAGCAGAAAAACAGGGGCCGGGGAGCTGTTTTTT CASRKTGAGELFF
TRBJ2-5 NA TRBV6-1 NA TGTGCCAGCAGTGTCGAAACGGGGGAGACCCAGTACTTC CASSVETGETQYF
TRBJ1-1 NA TRBV7-2 NA TGTGCCAGCAGCCCCGGGGTTCAAGCTTTCTTT CASSPGVQAFF
TRBJ1-1 NA TRBV5-6 many TGTGCCAGCAGCTTCCCGACGGAGAACACTGAAGCTTTCTTT CASSFPTENTEAFF
TRBJ1-1 NA TRBV5-1 NA TGCGCCAGCAGCTTCGGAGGCCTCAGGAACACTGAAGCTTTCTTT CASSFGGLRNTEAFF
TRBJ2-5 NA TRBV5-6 NA TGTGCCAGCGTTAATGGGCTCGGGGGCCGGTCGGAGACCCAGTACTTC CASVNGLGGRSETQYF
TRBJ1-4 NA TRBV20-1 NA TGCAGTGCGGGTGAAAAACTGTTTTTT CSAGEKLFF
TRBJ2-3 TRBD1 TRBV13 many TGTGCCAGCAGCGCCCAGGACAGGGGTAGCGCAGATACGCAGTATTTT CASSAQDRGSADTQYF
TRBJ2-1 NA TRBV2 NA TGTGCCAGCTTTCTAGGACTGGGGACCTACAATGAGCAGTTCTTC CASFLGLGTYNEQFF
TRBJ2-5 NA TRBV7-2 NA TGTGCCAGCAGCTTAGCCAGCCTAGAGACCCAGTACTTC CASSLASLETQYF
TRBJ2-3 NA TRBV5-1 few TGCGCCAGCAGCTTGGGGGACTTGGTTGGCACAGATACGCAGTATTTT CASSLGDLVGTDTQYF
TRBJ2-3 NA TRBV10-1 few TGCGCCAGCAGTGGCTCGACAGGCCTTCGCACAGATACGCAGTATTTT CASSGSTGLRTDTQYF
TRBJ2-3 NA TRBV7-7 NA TGTGCTAGCAGCTTAGTATTAGGGAGCACAGATACGCAGTATTTT CASSLVLGSTDTQYF
TRBJ2-5 TRBD1 TRBV29-1 few TGCAGCGTTGGACAGGGGATTTTGGAGACCCAGTACTTC CSVGQGILETQYF
TRBJ2-5 TRBD1 TRBV19 few TGTGCCAGTAACCGGGACAGGGGAGAGGAGACCCAGTACTTC CASNRDRGEETQYF
TRBJ2-5 NA TRBV19 NA TGTGCCAGTAGTCCCTCACTAGCACTTGCGACCCAGTACTTC CASSPSLALATQYF
TRBJ1-1 TRBD1 TRBV24-1 few TGTGCCACCAGTGAACGCCAGGGACAGGGGAGTTCTCCTGTCGCTGAAGCTTTCTTT CATSERQGQGSSPVAEAFF
TRBJ1-6 NA TRBV5-1 NA TGCGCCAGCGGGACGGGAAGCTCCTATAATTCACCCCTCCACTTT CASGTGSSYNSPLHF
TRBJ2-3 TRBD2 TRBV7-2 NA TGTGCCAGCAGCTCAGGACTAGCGGGAGCCCCCACAGATACGCAGTATTTT CASSSGLAGAPTDTQYF
TRBJ2-3 NA TRBV5-1 many TGCGCCAGCAGCTTGAATCTCGTGGCTCCAACAGATACGCAGTATTTT CASSLNLVAPTDTQYF
TRBJ2-7 TRBD2 TRBV5-4 NA TGTGCCAGCAGCTTGGGAGTAGCGGGTCCCACCTACGAGCAGTACTTC CASSLGVAGPTYEQYF
TRBJ1-3 NA TRBV7-9 NA TGTGCCAGCAGCTTAGCCAGTTCCTCTGGAAACACCATATATTTT CASSLASSSGNTIYF
TRBJ1-2 NA TRBV7-8 many TGTGCCAGCAGCTTAGCTGTAGGGGGAAACTATGGCTACACCTTC CASSLAVGGNYGYTF
TRBJ1-1 NA TRBV6-6 few TGTGCCAGCAGTTACGGTGGGGGATCCACTGAAGCTTTCTTT CASSYGGGSTEAFF
TRBJ2-2 NA TRBV12-3/TRBV12-4 NA TGTGCCAGCAGTTTAAATGTTATAGGGGAGCTGTTTTTT CASSLNVIGELFF
TRBJ2-5 NA TRBV12-3/TRBV12-4 few TGTGCCAGCAGTTTTCAGTGGGGGCCAGAAGAGACCCAGTACTTC CASSFQWGPEETQYF
TRBJ1-6 TRBD1 TRBV5-1 many TGCGCCAGCAGCGTATTGGACAGGGAGAGCTCCTATAATTCACCCCTCCACTTT CASSVLDRESSYNSPLHF
TRBJ2-5 NA TRBV9 NA TGTGCCAGCAGCGTAGGGGAAGGCAGAGAGACCCAGTACTTC CASSVGEGRETQYF
TRBJ2-7 NA TRBV4-2 NA TGTGCCAGCAGCCTTACCATGAGCCGGGGGAGCTCCTACGAGCAGTACTTC CASSLTMSRGSSYEQYF
TRBJ1-6 NA TRBV5-1 many TGCGCCAGCAGCTTGGAAGGTCGCGATTCACCCCTCCACTTT CASSLEGRDSPLHF
TRBJ2-1 NA TRBV4-2 many TGTGCCAGCAGCCAAGATAATGAGCAGTTCTTC CASSQDNEQFF
TRBJ2-7 TRBD2 TRBV20-1 many TGCAGTGCTGACCTCAGCGGGAAGAGCTACGAGCAGTACTTC CSADLSGKSYEQYF
TRBJ2-7 TRBD1 TRBV29-1 many TGCAGCTCTCGGGACAGTTCCTACGAGCAGTACTTC CSSRDSSYEQYF
TRBJ2-1 NA TRBV28 few TGTGCGACGCAGGTTACAGTCTACAATGAGCAGTTCTTC CATQVTVYNEQFF
TRBJ2-2 NA TRBV6-2/TRBV6-3 NA TGTGCCAGCGGGACTGATCCGAACACCGGGGAGCTGTTTTTT CASGTDPNTGELFF
TRBJ1-5 NA TRBV7-9 many TGTGCCAGCAGCTCCACGTCCTGGACGCCCCAGCATTTT CASSSTSWTPQHF
TRBJ2-3 NA TRBV10-3 few TGTGCCATCAAAGGGGACCGGTCCGCAGATACGCAGTATTTT CAIKGDRSADTQYF
TRBJ2-1 TRBD2 TRBV20-1 NA TGCAGTGCTTATCGGGGGGGCATTGAGCAGTTCTTC CSAYRGGIEQFF